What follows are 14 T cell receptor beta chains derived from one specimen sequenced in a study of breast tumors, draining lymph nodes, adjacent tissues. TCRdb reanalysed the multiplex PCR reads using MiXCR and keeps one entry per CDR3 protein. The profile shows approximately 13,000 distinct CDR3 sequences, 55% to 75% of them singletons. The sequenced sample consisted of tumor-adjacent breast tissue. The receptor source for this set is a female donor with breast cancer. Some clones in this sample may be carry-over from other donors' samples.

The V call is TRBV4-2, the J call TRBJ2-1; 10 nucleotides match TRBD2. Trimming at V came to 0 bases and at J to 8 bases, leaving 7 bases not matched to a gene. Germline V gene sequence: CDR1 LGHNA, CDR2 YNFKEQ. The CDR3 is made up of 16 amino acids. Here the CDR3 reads CASSQERASGGDEQFF. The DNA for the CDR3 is TGTGCCAGCAGCCAAGAGAGAGCTAGCGGGGGCGATGAGCAGTTCTTC.

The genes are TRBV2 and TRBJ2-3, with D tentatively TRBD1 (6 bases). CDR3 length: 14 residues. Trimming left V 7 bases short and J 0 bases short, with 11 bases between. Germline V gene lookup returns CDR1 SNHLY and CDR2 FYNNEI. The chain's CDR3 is CASMAQGSTDTQYF. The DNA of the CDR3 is TGTGCCAGCATGGCACAGGGCAGCACAGATACGCAGTATTTT. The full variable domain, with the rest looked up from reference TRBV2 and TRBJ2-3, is EPEVTQTPSHQVTQMGQEVILRCVPISNHLYFYWYRQILGQKVEFLVSFYNNEISEKSEIFDDQFSVERPDGSNFTLKIRSTKLEDSAMYFCASMAQGSTDTQYFGPGTRLTVL.

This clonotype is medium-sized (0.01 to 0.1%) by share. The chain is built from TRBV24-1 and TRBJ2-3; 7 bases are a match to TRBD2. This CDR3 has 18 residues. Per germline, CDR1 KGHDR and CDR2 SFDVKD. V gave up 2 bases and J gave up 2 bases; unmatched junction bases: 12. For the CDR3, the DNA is TGTGCCACCAGTGATTGGGGGAAAATAGCGGGCCTCACAGATACGCAGTATTTT. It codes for CATSDWGKIAGLTDTQYF.

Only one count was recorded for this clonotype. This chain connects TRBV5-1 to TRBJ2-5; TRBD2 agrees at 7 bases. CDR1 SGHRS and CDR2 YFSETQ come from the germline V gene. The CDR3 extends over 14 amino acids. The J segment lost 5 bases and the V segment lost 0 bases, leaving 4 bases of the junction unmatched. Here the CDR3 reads CASSLGTRGETQYF. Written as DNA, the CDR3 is TGCGCCAGCAGCTTGGGGACTAGGGGCGAGACCCAGTACTTC.

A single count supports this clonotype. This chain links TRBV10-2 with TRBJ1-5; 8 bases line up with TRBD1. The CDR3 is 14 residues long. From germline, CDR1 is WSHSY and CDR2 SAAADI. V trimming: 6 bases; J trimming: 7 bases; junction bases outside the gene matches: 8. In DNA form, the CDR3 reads TGCGCCAGCAGGGCAGGGGGCAGCGGGCAGCCCCAGCATTTT. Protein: CASRAGGSGQPQHF.

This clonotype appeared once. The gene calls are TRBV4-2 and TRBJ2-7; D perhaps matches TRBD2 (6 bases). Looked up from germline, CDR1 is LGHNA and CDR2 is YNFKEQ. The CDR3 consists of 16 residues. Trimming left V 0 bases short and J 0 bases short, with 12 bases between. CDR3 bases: TGTGCCAGCAGCCAAGAAGCAGCGGGCGCCTCCTACGAGCAGTACTTC. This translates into CASSQEAAGASYEQYF.

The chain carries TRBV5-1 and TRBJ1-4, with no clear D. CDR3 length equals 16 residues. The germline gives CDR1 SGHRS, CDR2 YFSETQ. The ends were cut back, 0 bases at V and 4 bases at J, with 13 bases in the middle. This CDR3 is CASSLGGLRSNEKLFF. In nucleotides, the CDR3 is TGCGCCAGCAGCTTGGGAGGATTGCGAAGTAATGAAAAACTGTTTTTT.

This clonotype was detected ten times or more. CDR3 amino acids: CASREASFGQYF. CDR3 bases: TGTGCCTCCCGGGAGGCTTCGTTTGGGCAGTACTTC. This chain uses TRBV6-2 or TRBV6-3 with TRBJ2-7, with TRBD2 identical over 7 bases. The CDR3 has 12 residues. Germline loops: CDR1 MNHEY, CDR2 SVGEGT. J was trimmed by 9 bases and V by 11 bases; bases with no gene match: 13.

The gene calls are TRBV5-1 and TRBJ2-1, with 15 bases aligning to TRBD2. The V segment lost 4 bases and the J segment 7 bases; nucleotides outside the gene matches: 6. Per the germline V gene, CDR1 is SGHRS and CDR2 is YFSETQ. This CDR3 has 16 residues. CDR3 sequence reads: CASSMGLAGGSNEQFF. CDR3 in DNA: TGCGCCAGCAGCATGGGACTAGCGGGAGGAAGTAATGAGCAGTTCTTC.

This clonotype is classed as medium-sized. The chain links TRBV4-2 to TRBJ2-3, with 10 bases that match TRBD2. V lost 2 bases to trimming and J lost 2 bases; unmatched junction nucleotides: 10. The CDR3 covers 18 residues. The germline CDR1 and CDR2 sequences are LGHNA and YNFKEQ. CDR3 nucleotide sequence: TGTGCCAGCAGCCAAAGGTCGTGGACTAGCGGAAACACAGATACGCAGTATTTT. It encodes CASSQRSWTSGNTDTQYF.

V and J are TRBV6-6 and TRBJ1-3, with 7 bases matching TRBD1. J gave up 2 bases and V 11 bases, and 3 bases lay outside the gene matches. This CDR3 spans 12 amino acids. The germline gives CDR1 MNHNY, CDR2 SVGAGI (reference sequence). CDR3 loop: CAAGTAGNTIYF. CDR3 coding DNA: TGTGCCGCCGGGACAGCTGGAAACACCATATATTTT.

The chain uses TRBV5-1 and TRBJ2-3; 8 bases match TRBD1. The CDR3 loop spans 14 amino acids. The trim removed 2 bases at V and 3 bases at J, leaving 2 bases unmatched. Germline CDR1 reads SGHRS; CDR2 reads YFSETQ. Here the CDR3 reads CASSLRQGTDTQYF. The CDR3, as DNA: TGCGCCAGCAGCTTAAGACAGGGGACAGATACGCAGTATTTT.

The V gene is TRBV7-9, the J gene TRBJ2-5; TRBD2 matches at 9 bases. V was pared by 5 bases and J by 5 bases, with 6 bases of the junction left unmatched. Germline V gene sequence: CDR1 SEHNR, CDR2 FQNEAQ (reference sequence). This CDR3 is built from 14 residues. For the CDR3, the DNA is TGTGCCAGCAGCGCGCGGGGGGGATCGGAGACCCAGTACTTC. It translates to CASSARGGSETQYF.

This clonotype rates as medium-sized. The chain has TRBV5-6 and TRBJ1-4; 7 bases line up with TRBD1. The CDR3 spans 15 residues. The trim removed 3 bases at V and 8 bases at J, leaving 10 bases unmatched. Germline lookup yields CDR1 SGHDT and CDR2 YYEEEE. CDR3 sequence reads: CASSSMTGQEEKLFF. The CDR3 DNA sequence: TGTGCCAGCAGCTCTATGACAGGGCAAGAGGAAAAACTGTTTTTT.